What follows is one T cell receptor (beta chain) and its context. No cognate antigen has been identified for it. Base-call qualities are not available, and no considerably larger clone is one nucleotide away. V drops 4 bases and J drops 0 bases, leaving 11 bases in between. The germline V gene gives CDR1 as MGHDK and CDR2 as SYGVNS. Counted from cysteine to phenylalanine, this CDR3 has 15 amino acids. The kept DNA is CDR3 alone, 45 bases in frame from the first base. Sequencing took place on an Illumina HiSeq 1500. Using fastp trimming at Q25 and MiXCR clonotype assembly, TCRdb reanalyzed the public sequencing data and kept in-frame beta chains. For every CDR3 protein sequence, its rows merge into one entry that carries the most common genes and DNA. The sample table contains some 800,000 distinct CDR3 sequences; only one count was recorded for approximately 32% of them. In total, the top ten clones hold under 15% of the sample.

This sample stems from a study of T cell repertoires in cytomegalovirus infection (dated by TCRdb to between 2019 and 2020). General notes on the study: Recently identified HLA-C-restricted CMV epitopes, whose presentation resists viral immunomodulation, were targeted by peptide stimulations together with well-studied HLA-B-restricted epitopes. Because public TCR beta signatures pointed to carriage of CMV infection together with the matching HLA type, the HLA type of each donor mattered for the analysis. Overall results and qualifications from the work: The ex vivo response was dominated by HLA-C-restricted CMV-specific TCR beta clonotypes, which also provided the single most frequent clonotype in two of eight donors. Cumulative frequency of public TCR beta family members discriminated carriers of CMV infection plus the relevant HLA type in this cohort and an independent 352-donor cohort.

What this sample's treatment or condition label stands for: in vitro stimulation with specific CMV peptide epitopes to enrich CMV-specific T cells. The receptor was derived from a human donor in good health (CMV status not recorded). Some clones in this sample may be carry-over from other donors' samples. This chain joins TRBV25-1 to TRBJ2-3, and the D gene may be TRBD1, 6 bases matching. The sample consisted of cultured CD8+ T cells from PBMCs, taken from culture after CMV antigen stimulation. This receptor has the CDR3 CASSAYRVSTDTQYF. The sequence in DNA is TGTGCCAGCAGTGCTTACAGGGTGAGCACAGATACGCAGTATTTT.